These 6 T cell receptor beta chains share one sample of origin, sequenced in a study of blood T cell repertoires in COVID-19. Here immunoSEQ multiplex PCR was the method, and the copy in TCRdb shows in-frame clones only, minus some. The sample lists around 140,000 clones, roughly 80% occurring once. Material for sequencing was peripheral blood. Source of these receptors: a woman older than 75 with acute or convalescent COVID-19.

CDR3 DNA: TGTGCCAGCAGCTTAGCCCCTCCCATGTCAGGATACAATGAGCAGTTCTTC. Translation: CASSLAPPMSGYNEQFF. The V gene is TRBV7-2, the J gene TRBJ2-1; D remains ambiguous. This CDR3 is built from 17 residues. Trimming removed 0 bases from V and 4 bases from J, with 16 bases in between. Germline CDR1 and CDR2: SGHTA and FQGNSA.

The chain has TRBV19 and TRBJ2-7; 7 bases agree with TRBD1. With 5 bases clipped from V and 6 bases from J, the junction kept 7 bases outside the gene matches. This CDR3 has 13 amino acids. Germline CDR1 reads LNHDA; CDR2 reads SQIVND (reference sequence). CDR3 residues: CASSAGTGVEQYF. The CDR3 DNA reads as TGTGCCAGTAGTGCCGGCACAGGGGTCGAGCAGTACTTC.

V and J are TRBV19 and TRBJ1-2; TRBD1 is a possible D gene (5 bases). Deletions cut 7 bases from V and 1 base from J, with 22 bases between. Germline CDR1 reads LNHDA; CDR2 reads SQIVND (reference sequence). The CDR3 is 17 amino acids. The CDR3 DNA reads TGTGCCAGTACCCCCCCGGGACTGCTGATCAATAACTATGGCTACACCTTC. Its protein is CASTPPGLLINNYGYTF.

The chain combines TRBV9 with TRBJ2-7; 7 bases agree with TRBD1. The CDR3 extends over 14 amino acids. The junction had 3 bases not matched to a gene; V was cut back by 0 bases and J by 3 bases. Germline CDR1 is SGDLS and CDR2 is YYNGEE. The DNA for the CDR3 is TGTGCCAGCAGCGTAGGGGACAGAAACTACGAGCAGTACTTC. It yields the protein CASSVGDRNYEQYF.

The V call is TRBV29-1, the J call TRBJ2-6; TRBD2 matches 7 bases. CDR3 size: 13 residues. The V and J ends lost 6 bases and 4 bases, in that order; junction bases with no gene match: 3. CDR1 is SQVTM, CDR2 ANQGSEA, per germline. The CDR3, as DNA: TGCAGCGTGAGCGGGACGGGGGCCAACGTCCTGACTTTC. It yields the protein CSVSGTGANVLTF.

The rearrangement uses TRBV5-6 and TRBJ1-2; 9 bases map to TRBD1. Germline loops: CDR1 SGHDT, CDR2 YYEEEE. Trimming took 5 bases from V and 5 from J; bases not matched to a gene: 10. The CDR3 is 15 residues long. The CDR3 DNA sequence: TGTGCCAGCAGGGCTGACTCACAGGGGGCTTATGGCTACACCTTC. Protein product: CASRADSQGAYGYTF.